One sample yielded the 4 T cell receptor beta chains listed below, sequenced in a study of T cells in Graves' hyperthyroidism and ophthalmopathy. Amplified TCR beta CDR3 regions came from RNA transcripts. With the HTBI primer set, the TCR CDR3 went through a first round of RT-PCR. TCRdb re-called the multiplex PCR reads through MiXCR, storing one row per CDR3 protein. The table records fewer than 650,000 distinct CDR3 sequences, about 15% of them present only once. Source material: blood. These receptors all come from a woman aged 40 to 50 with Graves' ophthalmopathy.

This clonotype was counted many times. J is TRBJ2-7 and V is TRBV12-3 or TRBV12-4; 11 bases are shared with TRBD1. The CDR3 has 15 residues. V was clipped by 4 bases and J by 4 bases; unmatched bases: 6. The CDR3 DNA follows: TGTGCCAGCAGTTCCTGGACAGGGGGCAGATACGAGCAGTACTTC. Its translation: CASSSWTGGRYEQYF.

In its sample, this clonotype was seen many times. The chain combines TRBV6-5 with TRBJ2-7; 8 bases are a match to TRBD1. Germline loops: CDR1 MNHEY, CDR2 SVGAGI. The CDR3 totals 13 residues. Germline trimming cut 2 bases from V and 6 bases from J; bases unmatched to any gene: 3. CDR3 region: CASSYGQGAEQYF. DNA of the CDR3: TGTGCCAGCAGTTACGGGCAGGGGGCCGAGCAGTACTTC.

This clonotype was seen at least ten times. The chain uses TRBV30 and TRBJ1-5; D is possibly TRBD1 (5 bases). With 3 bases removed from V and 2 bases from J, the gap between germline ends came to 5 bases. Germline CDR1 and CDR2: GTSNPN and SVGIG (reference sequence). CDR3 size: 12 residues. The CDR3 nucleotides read TGTGCCTGGAGCAGGGGCAATCAGCCCCAGCATTTT. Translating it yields CAWSRGNQPQHF.

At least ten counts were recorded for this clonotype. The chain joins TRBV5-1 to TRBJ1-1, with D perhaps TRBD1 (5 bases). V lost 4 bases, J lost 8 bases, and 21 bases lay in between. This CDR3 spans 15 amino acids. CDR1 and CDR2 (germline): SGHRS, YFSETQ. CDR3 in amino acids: CASSLGSQGVWEAFF. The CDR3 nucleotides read TGCGCCAGCAGCCTGGGGAGCCAGGGAGTATGGGAAGCTTTCTTT.